Listed below are T cell receptor beta chains from one sample, sequenced in a study of sequential checkpoint blockade in melanoma. Using immunoSEQ multiplex PCR, the repertoire was profiled, and TCRdb retains in-frame clones only, with some absent. Altogether 15,000 to 20,000 clones are present, about 74% being singletons, with the ten largest covering about 37%. The sample consisted of CD8+ T cells sorted from blood (inferred from file names), taken from a patient given nivolumab and ipilimumab in sequence. These receptors were collected from a human donor with melanoma. The CDR3 runs from the conserved cysteine through the conserved F or W. Fields, in order: CDR3 length, J gene, clone size, V gene, CDR3 protein. The listing skips clone size in some rows; elsewhere it reads once, few, many or a size class.

15,TRBJ2-7,NA,TRBV5-8,CASSFPGGPPYEQYF
13,NA,NA,TRBV5-4,CASSLYRNDEQYF
15,TRBJ2-7,NA,TRBV7-9,CASSFPGTSFYEQYF
13,TRBJ1-5,NA,TRBV5-1,CASSFGGNQPQHF
15,TRBJ2-5,NA,TRBV27,CASTPSGRGQETQYF
15,TRBJ2-1,NA,TRBV6-1,CASRDYGTGNNEQFF
14,TRBJ1-3,once,TRBV19,CASHTGSSGNTIYF
15,TRBJ2-7,NA,TRBV29-1,CSVEHPGQGPYEQYF
16,TRBJ2-7,NA,TRBV28,CASQNLTGDHSYEQYF
15,TRBJ1-2,NA,TRBV5-1,CASSLGPGVGYGYTF
14,TRBJ1-2,NA,TRBV29-1,CSIFAGHLSYGYTF
15,TRBJ2-7,NA,TRBV19,CASSREGGPYYEQYF
18,TRBJ2-2,NA,TRBV27,CASGGKGQGISNTGELFF
15,TRBJ2-1,once,TRBV10-2,CASSGAGDSYNEQFF
14,TRBJ2-7,few,TRBV5-3,CASSLTGGRDEQYF
15,TRBJ1-5,NA,TRBV6-1,CASSETGQGNQPQHF
17,TRBJ2-5,NA,TRBV4-1,CASSQDQIAGGESGQYF
14,TRBJ2-7,NA,TRBV27,CASSFASIPYEQYF
14,TRBJ2-5,once,TRBV28,CASSFREGVKTQYF
13,TRBJ1-1,NA,TRBV6-1,CASSAGGETEAFF
15,NA,NA,TRBV19,CASSREGGPYYEQYF
13,TRBJ2-1,NA,TRBV7-9,CASSPIAGNEQFF
14,TRBJ2-5,few,TRBV4-1,CASSQGGLQETQYF
18,TRBJ1-1,few,TRBV29-1,CSVADVPHRGLFSREAFF
12,TRBJ1-2,NA,TRBV29-1,CSVDAGNYGYTF
16,TRBJ2-1,NA,TRBV18,CASSPMGTSGRNEQFF
18,TRBJ1-6,NA,TRBV11-3,CASSQKSRTELYNSPLHF
13,TRBJ2-2,few,TRBV27,CASWTGETGELFF
15,TRBJ2-1,NA,TRBV6-9,CASSEAITGANEQFF
13,TRBJ2-7,NA,TRBV15,CATSKRDRDEQYF
13,TRBJ1-1,few,TRBV6-1,CAISNTEGTEAFF
14,TRBJ1-2,NA,TRBV5-6,CASSFGQGDYGYTF
17,TRBJ1-4,once,TRBV27,CASSPRTGGVHNEKLFF
14,TRBJ1-1,NA,TRBV19,CASREQGAWTEAFF
14,TRBJ1-2,NA,TRBV27,CASKEGGTAYGYTF
14,TRBJ2-1,NA,TRBV28,CASSPTSLDNEQFF
15,TRBJ2-3,few,TRBV9,CASSQNWGGTDTQYF
15,TRBJ2-7,few,TRBV27,CASRVGVGAVYEQYF
15,TRBJ2-1,NA,TRBV6-5,CASSTSGGASVEQFF
15,TRBJ2-6,once,TRBV5-1,CASSLDRTGANVLTF
15,TRBJ1-1,once,TRBV18,CASSPGGEESTEAFF
15,TRBJ2-7,medium-sized,TRBV2,CASSERGGSRREQYF
14,TRBJ1-1,NA,TRBV5-4,CASSLAAEYTEAFF
14,TRBJ1-4,NA,TRBV29-1,CSVLAGEGNEKLFF
15,TRBJ2-1,NA,TRBV27,CASSLSLAGHNEQFF
16,TRBJ2-5,NA,TRBV5-5,CASSLIQGAQWETQYF
13,TRBJ1-4,NA,TRBV10-3,CAISETGVEKLFF
13,TRBJ2-1,NA,TRBV27,CASSYTLAGEQFF
14,TRBJ2-7,NA,TRBV27,CASSLGTTSNEQYF
15,TRBJ1-2,few,TRBV4-1,CASSQGPLANYGYTF
15,TRBJ1-5,few,TRBV27,CASSPDGGFVQPQHF
13,TRBJ2-7,NA,TRBV29-1,CSVELGGTYEQYF
13,TRBJ2-1,NA,TRBV6-4,CASSAGGENEQFF
17,TRBJ2-2,NA,TRBV7-9,CASSSAAGGQSSGELFF
17,TRBJ2-7,few,TRBV5-5,CASSLAGVAGSSYEQYF
13,TRBJ2-7,NA,TRBV6-1,CATLTGTGNEQYF